This section outlines one T cell receptor beta chain sequence together with its context. These data originate in a study of blood T cell repertoires in COVID-19. Donors were grouped by their self-reported clinical history. Only in-frame clones appear in the TCRdb table, and some are missing; sequencing was by immunoSEQ multiplex PCR. The sample has fewer than 350,000 clones; more than 85% are singletons. The germline gives CDR1 SEHNR, CDR2 FQNEAQ (reference sequence). The CDR3 runs to 12 residues. Between the trimmed V and J ends, which lost 1 base and 8 bases, there was a span of 5 bases. This receptor was obtained from a man aged 35 to 55 who had been exposed to COVID-19. The rearrangement uses TRBV7-9 and TRBJ1-4; weak D call: TRBD1 (5 bases). The sample comprised PBMCs or T cells enriched from blood (not recorded which). In DNA, the CDR3 is TGTGCCAGCAGCTTAGACAGGGAAAAACTGTTTTTT. As protein: CASSLDREKLFF.